This T cell receptor (beta chain) emerged from a study of cytomegalovirus exposure and HLA in healthy donors. Germline assignment: CDR1 SGHDT and CDR2 YYEEEE. The CDR3 covers 11 residues. V lost 0 bases to trimming and J lost 6 bases, with 4 bases between them. Use of 60 Vbeta and 13 Jbeta primers characterized the PCR. Using immunoSEQ multiplex PCR, the repertoire was profiled, and TCRdb retains in-frame clones only, with some absent. The data show some 130,000 clones, about 81% seen once. The TCR originated in a woman aged 40 to 50 in good health and CMV-seropositive. The specimen was PBMCs. The V gene is TRBV5-6, the J gene TRBJ2-7; D not certain. CDR3 sequence (DNA): TGTGCCAGCAGCTTGGCAGGCGAGCAGTACTTC. Its protein product is CASSLAGEQYF.